The 15 T cell receptor beta chains listed next were all sequenced from one sample in a study of cytomegalovirus exposure and HLA in healthy donors. The PCR used 60 Vbeta and 13 Jbeta primers. The assay was immunoSEQ multiplex PCR, and TCRdb's table has in-frame clones only and misses some. The profile shows 180,000 or so clones, roughly 79% of them singletons. The sequenced sample was PBMCs. These TCRs come from a woman aged 18-29 years in good health and CMV-seropositive.

In the case of this clone: Other DNA sequences in this specimen translate into the identical CDR3. This chain connects TRBV10-3 to TRBJ1-2; 7 bases agree with TRBD1. V trimming: 5 bases; J trimming: 3 bases; junction bases outside the gene matches: 3. The germline gives CDR1 ENHRY, CDR2 SYGVKD. The CDR3 is made up of 13 amino acids. The CDR3 loop reads CAISTGEDYGYTF. CDR3 coding DNA: TGTGCCATCAGTACAGGGGAGGACTATGGCTACACCTTC.

The genes are TRBV11-2 and TRBJ1-2; D gene uncertain. Deletions cut 5 bases from V and 3 bases from J, with 19 bases between. CDR3 size: 16 residues. The germline CDR1 and CDR2 sequences are SGHAT and FQNNGV. The CDR3 protein is CASSPGFAGSDYGYTF. The CDR3 DNA reads as TGTGCCAGCAGCCCCGGTTTCGCCGGAAGCGACTATGGCTACACCTTC.

The CDR3 nucleotides read TGCAGCGTTGGGACAAAGGCCTCCTATAATTCACCCCTCCACTTT. This gives the protein CSVGTKASYNSPLHF. The chain joins TRBV29-1 to TRBJ1-6; the D gene is possibly TRBD1 (5 bases). This CDR3 region has 15 residues. V gave up 4 bases and J gave up 0 bases, with 10 bases separating them. The germline CDR1 and CDR2 sequences are SQVTM and ANQGSEA. Drawing the rest from reference TRBV29-1 and TRBJ1-6, the complete variable domain is SAVISQKPSRDICQRGTSLTIQCQVDSQVTMMFWYRQQPGQSLTLIATANQGSEATYESGFVIDKFPISRPNLTFSTLTVSNMSPEDSSIYLCSVGTKASYNSPLHFGNGTRLTVT.

The chain employs TRBV27 and TRBJ1-2; D perhaps matches TRBD1 (6 bases). The CDR3 loop spans 14 amino acids. Between the trimmed V and J ends, which lost 6 bases and 8 bases, there was a span of 19 bases. Germline V lookup: CDR1 MNHEY, CDR2 SMNVEV (reference sequence). In DNA form, the CDR3 reads TGTGCCAGCAGATCAGGGGAGAGAGTAGGGGGCTACACCTTC. Translation: CASRSGERVGGYTF.

This CDR3 reads CASGNERGQGTDTQYF. DNA of the CDR3: TGTGCCAGCGGCAATGAAAGGGGGCAGGGCACAGATACGCAGTATTTT. The chain carries TRBV2 and TRBJ2-3, with 7 bases fitting TRBD1. The CDR3 is made up of 16 amino acids. Per germline, CDR1 SNHLY and CDR2 FYNNEI. The V gene end was trimmed by 8 bases and the J gene end by 1 base; junction bases not matched to a gene: 12. Variable domain in full (rest from reference TRBV2 and TRBJ2-3): EPEVTQTPSHQVTQMGQEVILRCVPISNHLYFYWYRQILGQKVEFLVSFYNNEISEKSEIFDDQFSVERPDGSNFTLKIRSTKLEDSAMYFCASGNERGQGTDTQYFGPGTRLTVL.

This clone was found once. The rearrangement links TRBV27 to TRBJ2-7; possible D gene TRBD1, 6 bases. Germline CDR1 and CDR2: MNHEY and SMNVEV (reference sequence). The CDR3 has 15 amino acids. V lost 5 bases and J 2 bases, leaving 16 bases between the germline ends. The CDR3, as DNA: TGTGCCAGCAGTCTCAGGGGCAAGGGGGCCTACGAGCAGTACTTC. Its protein product is CASSLRGKGAYEQYF.

V is TRBV4-2 and J is TRBJ2-5; TRBD2 aligns across 7 bases. The CDR3 length is 18 residues. Germline-derived CDR1 and CDR2 are LGHNA and YNFKEQ. V dropped 0 bases and J dropped 2; count of bases not matched to a gene: 12. DNA for the CDR3: TGTGCCAGCAGCCAAGATTGGGGGACTACCCTTTCTCAAGAGACCCAGTACTTC. Protein product: CASSQDWGTTLSQETQYF.

The chain uses TRBV7-3 and TRBJ2-5; 7 bases fit TRBD2. Germline V gene data show CDR1 as SGHTA and CDR2 as FQGTGA. The CDR3 runs 17 residues. The junction had 11 bases not matched to a gene; V was cut back by 2 bases and J by 2 bases. DNA for the CDR3: TGTGCCAGCAGCTTACGGAGAATGACGGGGGGACAAGAGACCCAGTACTTC. It codes for CASSLRRMTGGQETQYF. Based on the CDR3 plus reference TRBV7-3 and TRBJ2-5, the full variable domain is GAGVSQTPSNKVTEKGKYVELRCDPISGHTALYWYRQSLGQGPEFLIYFQGTGAADDSGLPNDRFFAVRPEGSVSTLKIQRTERGDSAVYLCASSLRRMTGGQETQYFGPGTRLLVL.

This chain uses TRBV7-9 with TRBJ1-3, with D uncertain. V lost 4 bases and J lost 1, with 11 bases in between. Per the germline V gene, CDR1 is SEHNR and CDR2 is FQNEAQ (reference sequence). The CDR3 runs 15 residues. This CDR3 is CASSSSRKSGNTIYF. The CDR3 DNA sequence: TGTGCCAGCAGCTCGAGCAGGAAGTCTGGAAACACCATATATTTT.

The rearrangement uses TRBV11-2 and TRBJ2-1, with D perhaps matching TRBD1 (6 bases). Germline V gene lookup returns CDR1 SGHAT and CDR2 FQNNGV. There are 14 residues in the CDR3. Deletions cut 6 bases from V and 4 bases from J, with 13 bases between. CDR3 sequence reads: CASSPPTGYNEQFF. The CDR3 DNA is TGTGCCAGCAGTCCTCCTACAGGGTACAATGAGCAGTTCTTC.

This clone was seen a few times. This sequence joins TRBV19 and TRBJ1-5; 7 nucleotides match TRBD1. After removal of 7 bases from V and 6 bases from J, the junction contained 9 bases not matched to a gene. CDR3 length equals 14 residues. Germline V gene lookup returns CDR1 LNHDA and CDR2 SQIVND (reference sequence). CDR3: CASNRGTVGQPQHF. For the CDR3, the DNA is TGTGCCAGTAACCGCGGGACAGTGGGTCAGCCCCAGCATTTT. The whole variable domain, remainder taken from reference TRBV19 and TRBJ1-5, is DGGITQSPKYLFRKEGQNVTLSCEQNLNHDAMYWYRQDPGQGLRLIYYSQIVNDFQKGDIAEGYSVSREKKESFPLTVTSAQKNPTAFYLCASNRGTVGQPQHFGDGTRLSIL.

This clone was counted a single time. The chain joins TRBV5-6 to TRBJ1-5; possible D gene TRBD1, 6 bases. CDR1 and CDR2 (germline): SGHDT, YYEEEE. Trimming cost V 4 bases and J 4 bases, with 9 bases left between them. The length of the CDR3 is 13 residues. The CDR3 reads CASSRQGNQPQHF. For the CDR3, the DNA is TGTGCCAGCAGCCGGCAGGGGAATCAGCCCCAGCATTTT. The entire variable domain, with the rest obtained from reference TRBV5-6 and TRBJ1-5, is as follows: DAGVTQSPTHLIKTRGQQVTLRCSPKSGHDTVSWYQQALGQGPQFIFQYYEEEERQRGNFPDRFSGHQFPNYSSELNVNALLLGDSALYLCASSRQGNQPQHFGDGTRLSIL.

The chain joins TRBV7-8 to TRBJ2-3; D is perhaps TRBD1 (6 bases). The germline CDR1 and CDR2 sequences are SGHVS and FQNEAQ. This CDR3 spans 16 amino acids. Trimming stripped 3 bases from V and 0 bases from J, with 13 bases between. In DNA, the CDR3 is TGTGCCAGCAGCTTTACAGGGTTCTCTAGCACAGATACGCAGTATTTT. This codes for CASSFTGFSSTDTQYF.

For this clone: Other DNA sequences in the sample encode the same CDR3. The chain has TRBV15 and TRBJ1-1, with D perhaps TRBD1 (6 bases). There are 15 residues in the CDR3. Germline V lookup: CDR1 LNHNV, CDR2 YYDKDF (reference sequence). V shed 1 base and J shed 1 base, with 10 bases lying between them. The CDR3 spells CATSRGRTANTEAFF. CDR3 sequence (DNA): TGTGCCACCAGCAGAGGCAGGACAGCGAACACTGAAGCTTTCTTT.

The chain has TRBV19 and TRBJ2-1; D is unresolved. V dropped 5 bases and J dropped 5 bases, with 22 bases sitting between them. Germline-derived CDR1 and CDR2 are LNHDA and SQIVND (reference sequence). This CDR3 contains 17 residues. In nucleotides, the CDR3 is TGTGCCAGTAGTGACCCCTCTCGGCTGACACCAGACAATGAGCAGTTCTTC. It is translated as CASSDPSRLTPDNEQFF.